A selection of T cell receptor beta chains follows, all from one sample in a study of cytomegalovirus exposure and HLA in healthy donors. Produced via immunoSEQ multiplex PCR; TCRdb's table is partial and in-frame only. The sample records a few hundred thousand clones, nearly 90% being singletons. The source material was PBMCs. The receptors derive from a man between 25 and 39 years old in good health and CMV-seronegative. CDR3s leave out the opening cysteine and the closing phenylalanine or tryptophan. Each record gives: J gene, clone size, V gene, CDR3 protein. Clone size is not always given. Where it is, it says once, few, many or a class for expanded clones.

>TRBJ2-7|NA|TRBV7-2
ASSSGLAGKYEQY
>TRBJ1-1|NA|TRBV6-5
ASSSGTPNTEAF
>TRBJ2-6|NA|TRBV5-4
ASSLGGSGANVLT
>TRBJ2-7|NA|TRBV30
AWSGPGGSYEQY
>TRBJ1-1|once|TRBV4-1
ASSPISIGADTEAF
>TRBJ1-1|NA|TRBV9
ASSVNTGGPMNTEAF
>TRBJ1-4|NA|TRBV5-1
ASSFSWNEKLF
>TRBJ2-1|NA|TRBV10-3
AIKIAGGINNEQF
>TRBJ2-1|NA|TRBV4-1
ASSPLGVLEQF
>TRBJ2-7|NA|TRBV5-6
ASSLPQQGQY
>TRBJ2-3|NA|TRBV10-3
AISEPGLAGTDTQY
>TRBJ2-3|once|TRBV6-6
ASGGDSTDTQY
>TRBJ2-1|once|TRBV4-1
ASSQTGTLYNEQF
>TRBJ2-5|NA|TRBV2
ASRTWGGEAGGQETQY
>TRBJ2-1|few|TRBV6-5
ASSPGSGGYEQF
>TRBJ1-2|NA|TRBV6-1
ASSETGLNNYGYT
>TRBJ2-1|NA|TRBV7-9
ASNGQSNLLEQF
>TRBJ1-6|NA|TRBV12-5
ASGLFRDRFSPLH
>TRBJ1-4|NA|TRBV29-1
SAQAGATNEKLF
>TRBJ1-1|NA|TRBV6-6
ASSYSSVAQGTEAF
>TRBJ2-1|NA|TRBV5-1
ASSLELPRDEQF
>TRBJ1-6|NA|TRBV11-3
ASRSTGGSSYNSPLH
>TRBJ2-2|NA|TRBV27
ASSRQGRTGELF
>TRBJ2-1|NA|TRBV5-6
ASIAGQGLQGEQF
>TRBJ2-2|NA|TRBV13
ASSRGAGELF
>TRBJ1-1|NA|TRBV29-1
SVAHRIHNTEAF
>TRBJ2-2|once|TRBV2
ASSESRGSGELF
>TRBJ2-7|NA|TRBV27
ASSLGGSTYEQY
>TRBJ2-1|NA|TRBV11-3
ASSPRVAGGASSEQF
>TRBJ1-1|NA|TRBV6-4
ASSDSGGNTEAF
>TRBJ2-3|NA|TRBV6-1
ASSNSGGTDTQY
>TRBJ1-3|NA|TRBV29-1
SVQGPGGGNTIY
>TRBJ2-2|NA|TRBV2
ASSDDRQGANTGELF
>TRBJ2-3|NA|TRBV6-4
ASSSSGGTDTQY
>TRBJ2-1|NA|TRBV27
ASSDGTSGYNEQF
>TRBJ1-1|NA|TRBV29-1
SVGRATEAF
>TRBJ2-7|NA|TRBV4-1
ASSQDSSGGAQRYEQY
>TRBJ1-3|NA|TRBV7-2
ASSLTYRAGNTIY
>TRBJ1-3|NA|TRBV4-3
ASSPSSAGNTIY
>TRBJ1-5|NA|TRBV4-3
ASSQDRVSNQPQH
>TRBJ1-6|few|TRBV5-1
ASSIGQVANSPLH
>TRBJ1-1|NA|TRBV7-6
ASSFRDREGSDTEAF
>TRBJ2-5|NA|TRBV5-1
ASSGRGGLETQY
>TRBJ1-6|few|TRBV28
ASSLAGPLH
>TRBJ1-4|once|TRBV5-4
ASSYRGPDEKLF
>TRBJ2-5|NA|TRBV5-1
ASSLFSGVEETQY
>TRBJ2-7|NA|TRBV14
ASSQDRGLYEQY
>TRBJ2-1|NA|TRBV7-2
ASSPFKGEAGEQF
>TRBJ1-1|NA|TRBV7-8
ASSAHRLPNTEAF
>TRBJ1-2|few|TRBV6-1
ASIELGFRGGYT
>TRBJ2-7|NA|TRBV11-2
ASSFSQGSYEQY
>TRBJ2-5|NA|TRBV7-2
ASSFQSGEGETQY